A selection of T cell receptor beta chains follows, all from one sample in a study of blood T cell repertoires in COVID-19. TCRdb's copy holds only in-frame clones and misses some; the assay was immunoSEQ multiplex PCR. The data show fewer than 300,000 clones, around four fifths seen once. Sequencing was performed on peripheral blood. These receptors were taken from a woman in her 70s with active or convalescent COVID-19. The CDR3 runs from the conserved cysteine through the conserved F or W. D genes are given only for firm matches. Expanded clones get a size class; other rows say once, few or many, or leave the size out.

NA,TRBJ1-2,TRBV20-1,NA,TGCAGTGCTAGTCCCAGGGGTCCCACTAACTATGGCTACACCTTC,CSASPRGPTNYGYTF
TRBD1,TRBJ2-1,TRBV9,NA,TGTGCCAGCAGCGCGGGACAGTACAATGAGCAGTTCTTC,CASSAGQYNEQFF
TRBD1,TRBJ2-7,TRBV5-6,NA,TGTGCCAGCAGCCCGGTGCCGACAGGGTTGAACGAGCAGTACTTC,CASSPVPTGLNEQYF
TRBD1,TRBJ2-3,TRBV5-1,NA,TGCGCCAGCAGCTTCCTGACAGGGGTCTTCACAGATACGCAGTATTTT,CASSFLTGVFTDTQYF
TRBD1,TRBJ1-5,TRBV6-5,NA,TGTGCCAGCAGCGCCCCCGGGACAGGGTTACAGCCCCAGCATTTT,CASSAPGTGLQPQHF
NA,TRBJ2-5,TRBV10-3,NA,TGTGCCATCAGTGAGGGGAGTTCAGAGACCCAGTACTTC,CAISEGSSETQYF
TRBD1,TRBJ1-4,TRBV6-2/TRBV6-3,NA,TGTGCCAGCAGCCCAGGGGGCCGAACTAATGAAAAACTGTTTTTT,CASSPGGRTNEKLFF
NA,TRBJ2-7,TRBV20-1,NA,TGCAGTGCCGGGTTTATGGCGATCGAGTACTTC,CSAGFMAIEYF
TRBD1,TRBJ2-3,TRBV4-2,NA,TGTGCCAGCAGCCGAGGTTCGGACGGACAGGGGAGCACAGATACGCAGTATTTT,CASSRGSDGQGSTDTQYF
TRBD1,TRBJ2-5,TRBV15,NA,TGTGCCACCAGCAGAGGACAGGGGGAGCAGACCCAGTACTTC,CATSRGQGEQTQYF
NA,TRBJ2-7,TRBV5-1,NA,TGCGCCAGCAGCTCCAACAGGGGAGCGGGCGAGCAGTACTTC,CASSSNRGAGEQYF
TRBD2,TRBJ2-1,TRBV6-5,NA,TGTGCCAGCAGAACGACTAGCGGGGGAAATGAGCAGTTCTTC,CASRTTSGGNEQFF
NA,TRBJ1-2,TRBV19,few,TGTGCCACCAGCGAGGCCCGTCAAAGGAACTATGGCTACACCTTC,CATSEARQRNYGYTF
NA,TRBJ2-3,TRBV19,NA,TGTGCCAGTAGTATAGCGCTAAGCACAGATACGCAGTATTTT,CASSIALSTDTQYF
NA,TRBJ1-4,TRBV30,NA,TGTGCCTGGAGTGGGGGGCAAACTAATGAAAAACTGTTTTTT,CAWSGGQTNEKLFF
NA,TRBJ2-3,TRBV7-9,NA,TGTGCCAGCAGCCTCCCGGAGCTGGCAGATACGCAGTATTTT,CASSLPELADTQYF
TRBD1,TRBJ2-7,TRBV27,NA,TGTGCCAGCAGACGGACAGGGAATTACGAGCAGTACTTC,CASRRTGNYEQYF
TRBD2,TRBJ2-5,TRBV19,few,TGTGCCAGTAGTTCCTGGGGGGGACTTGGTGGAGAGACCCAGTACTTC,CASSSWGGLGGETQYF
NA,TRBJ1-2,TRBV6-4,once,TGTGCCAGCAGTCTTACACCGACAGGCAAAGAGACCTTC,CASSLTPTGKETF
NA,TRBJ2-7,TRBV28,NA,TGTGCCAGCAGTTCCCCCGGGGGGCTCGGTCGGCAGTACTTC,CASSSPGGLGRQYF
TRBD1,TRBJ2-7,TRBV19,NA,TGTGCCAGTAGTGTACAGGGGGCGCGGAACGAGCAGTACTTC,CASSVQGARNEQYF
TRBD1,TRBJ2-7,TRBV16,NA,TGTGCCAGCAGCCAATACCAGGGGGTGGAGAACGAGCAGTACTTC,CASSQYQGVENEQYF
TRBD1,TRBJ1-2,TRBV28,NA,TGTGCCAGCAGTTTAAGGACGGGACAGGGAGGCTACACCTTC,CASSLRTGQGGYTF
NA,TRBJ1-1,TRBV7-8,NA,TGTGCCAGCAGCTTAGGGGCCGACAGGGAAGCTTTCTTT,CASSLGADREAFF
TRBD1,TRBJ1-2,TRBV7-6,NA,TGTGCCAGCAGCCCAGTCACAGGGGTGGGGGGCTACACCTTC,CASSPVTGVGGYTF
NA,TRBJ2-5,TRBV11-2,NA,TGTGCCAGCAGCTTAGTTCCGGAGACCCAGTACTTC,CASSLVPETQYF